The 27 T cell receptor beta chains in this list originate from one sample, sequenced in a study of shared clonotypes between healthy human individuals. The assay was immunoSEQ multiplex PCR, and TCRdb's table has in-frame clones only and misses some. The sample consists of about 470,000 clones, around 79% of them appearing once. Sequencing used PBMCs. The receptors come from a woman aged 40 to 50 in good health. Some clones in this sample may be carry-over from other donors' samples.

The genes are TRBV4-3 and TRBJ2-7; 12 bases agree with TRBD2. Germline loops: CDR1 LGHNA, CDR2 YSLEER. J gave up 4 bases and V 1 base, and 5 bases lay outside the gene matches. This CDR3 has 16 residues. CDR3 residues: CASSQGVLAGGYEQYF. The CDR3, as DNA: TGCGCCAGCAGCCAAGGTGTACTAGCGGGAGGTTACGAGCAGTACTTC.

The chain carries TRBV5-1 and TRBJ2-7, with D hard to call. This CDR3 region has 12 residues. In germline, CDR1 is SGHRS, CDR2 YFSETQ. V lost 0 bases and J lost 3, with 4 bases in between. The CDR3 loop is CASSLVGYEQYF. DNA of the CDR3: TGCGCCAGCAGCTTGGTGGGCTACGAGCAGTACTTC.

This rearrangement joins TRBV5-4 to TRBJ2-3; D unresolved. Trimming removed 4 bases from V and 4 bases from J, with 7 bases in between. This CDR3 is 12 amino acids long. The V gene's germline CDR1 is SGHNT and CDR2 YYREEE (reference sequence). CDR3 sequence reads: CASSGNADTQYF. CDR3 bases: TGTGCCAGCAGCGGAAATGCAGATACGCAGTATTTT.

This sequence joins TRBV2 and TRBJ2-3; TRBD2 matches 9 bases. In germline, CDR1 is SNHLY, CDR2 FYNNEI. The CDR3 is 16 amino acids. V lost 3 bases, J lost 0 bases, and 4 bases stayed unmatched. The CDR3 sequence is CASSEGTSRSTDTQYF. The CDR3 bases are TGTGCCAGCAGTGAGGGGACTAGCAGAAGCACAGATACGCAGTATTTT.

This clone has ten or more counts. The CDR3 is CASSLTGVNTGELFF. DNA for the CDR3: TGTGCCAGCAGCTTAACAGGGGTAAACACCGGGGAGCTGTTTTTT. This rearrangement joins TRBV7-8 to TRBJ2-2; 7 nucleotides align to TRBD1. In germline, CDR1 is SGHVS, CDR2 FQNEAQ. The CDR3 has 15 residues. The junction had 2 bases not matched to a gene; V was cut back by 2 bases and J by 2 bases.

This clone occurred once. The CDR3 DNA reads TGTGCCATCAGCACGACAGGCACCGGGGAGCTGTTTTTT. Residues: CAISTTGTGELFF. The chain employs TRBV10-3 and TRBJ2-2, with a possible D match to TRBD1 (6 bases). Germline loops: CDR1 ENHRY, CDR2 SYGVKD. The CDR3 spans 13 residues. V was shortened by 6 bases and J by 4 bases, with 9 bases between the two germline ends.

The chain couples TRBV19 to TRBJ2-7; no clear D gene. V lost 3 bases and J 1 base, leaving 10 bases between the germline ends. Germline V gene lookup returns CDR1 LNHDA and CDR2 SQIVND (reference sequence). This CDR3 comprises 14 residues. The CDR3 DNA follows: TGTGCCAGTAGTATTGGGCTTTCTTCCTACGAGCAGTACTTC. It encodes CASSIGLSSYEQYF.

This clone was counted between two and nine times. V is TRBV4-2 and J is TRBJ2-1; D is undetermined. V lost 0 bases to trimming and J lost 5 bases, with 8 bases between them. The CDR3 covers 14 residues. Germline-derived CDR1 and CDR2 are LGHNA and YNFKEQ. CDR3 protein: CASSQERAHNEQFF. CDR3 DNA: TGTGCCAGCAGCCAAGAAAGGGCCCACAATGAGCAGTTCTTC.

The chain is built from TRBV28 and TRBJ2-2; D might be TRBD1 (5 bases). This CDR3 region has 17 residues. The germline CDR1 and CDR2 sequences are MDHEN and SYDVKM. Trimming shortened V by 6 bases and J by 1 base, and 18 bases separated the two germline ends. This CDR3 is CASSQPTIGVNTGELFF. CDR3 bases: TGTGCCAGCAGCCAACCTACGATAGGGGTGAACACCGGGGAGCTGTTTTTT.

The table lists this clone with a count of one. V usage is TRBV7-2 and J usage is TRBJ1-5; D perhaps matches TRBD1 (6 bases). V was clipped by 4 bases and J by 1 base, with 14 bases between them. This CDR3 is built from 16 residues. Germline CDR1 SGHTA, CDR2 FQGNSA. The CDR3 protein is CASSYGGRLSNQPQHF. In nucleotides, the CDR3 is TGTGCCAGCAGCTATGGGGGCAGGCTGAGCAATCAGCCCCAGCATTTT.

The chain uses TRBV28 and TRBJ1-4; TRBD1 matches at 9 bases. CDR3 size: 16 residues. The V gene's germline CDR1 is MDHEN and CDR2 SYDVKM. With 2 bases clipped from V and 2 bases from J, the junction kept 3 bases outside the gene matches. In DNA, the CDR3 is TGTGCCAGCAGTTTAGGACAGGGGTTTACTAATGAAAAACTGTTTTTT. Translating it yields CASSLGQGFTNEKLFF. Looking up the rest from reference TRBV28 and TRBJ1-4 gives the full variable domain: DVKVTQSSRYLVKRTGEKVFLECVQDMDHENMFWYRQDPGLGLRLIYFSYDVKMKEKGDIPEGYSVSREKKERFSLILESASTNQTSMYLCASSLGQGFTNEKLFFGSGTQLSVL.

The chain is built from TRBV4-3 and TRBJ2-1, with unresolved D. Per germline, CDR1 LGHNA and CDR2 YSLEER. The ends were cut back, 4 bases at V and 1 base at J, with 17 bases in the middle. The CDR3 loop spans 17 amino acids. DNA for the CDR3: TGCGCCAGCAGCCTCGACGCGGCGGTAGGGTCCTACAATGAGCAGTTCTTC. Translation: CASSLDAAVGSYNEQFF.

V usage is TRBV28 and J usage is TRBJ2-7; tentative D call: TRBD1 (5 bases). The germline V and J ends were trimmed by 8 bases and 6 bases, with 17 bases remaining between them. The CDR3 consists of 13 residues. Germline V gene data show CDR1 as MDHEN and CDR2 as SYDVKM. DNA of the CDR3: TGTGCCAGCGGTCTCTTGGGGCAACTCGAGCAGTACTTC. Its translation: CASGLLGQLEQYF.

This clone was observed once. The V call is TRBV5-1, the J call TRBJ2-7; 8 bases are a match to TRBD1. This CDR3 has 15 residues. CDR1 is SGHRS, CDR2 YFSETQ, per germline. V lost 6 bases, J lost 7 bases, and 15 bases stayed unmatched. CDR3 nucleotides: TGCGCCAGCACCCTTGTGGGGGCAGGGGGCGGTGAGCAGTACTTC. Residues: CASTLVGAGGGEQYF.

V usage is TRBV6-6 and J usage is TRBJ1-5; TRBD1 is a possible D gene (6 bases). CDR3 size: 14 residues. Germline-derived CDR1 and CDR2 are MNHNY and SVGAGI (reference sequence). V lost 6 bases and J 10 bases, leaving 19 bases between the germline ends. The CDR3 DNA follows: TGTGCCAGCAGCATTGACAGGATTACTGTCCCCCAGCATTTT. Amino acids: CASSIDRITVPQHF.

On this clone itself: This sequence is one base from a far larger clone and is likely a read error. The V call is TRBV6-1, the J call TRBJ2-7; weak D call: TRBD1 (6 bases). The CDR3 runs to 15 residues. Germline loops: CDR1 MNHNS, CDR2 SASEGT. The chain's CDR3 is CVSSESVGAPYEQYF. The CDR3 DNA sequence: TGTGTCAGCAGTGAAAGTGTGGGGGCCCCCTACGAGCAGTACTTC.

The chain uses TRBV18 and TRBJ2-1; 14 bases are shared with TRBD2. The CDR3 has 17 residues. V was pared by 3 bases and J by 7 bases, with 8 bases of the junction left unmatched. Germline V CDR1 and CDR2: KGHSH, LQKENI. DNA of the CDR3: TGTGCCAGCTCACCTACCCGACTAGCGGGAGGGCCTAATGAGCAGTTCTTC. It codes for CASSPTRLAGGPNEQFF.

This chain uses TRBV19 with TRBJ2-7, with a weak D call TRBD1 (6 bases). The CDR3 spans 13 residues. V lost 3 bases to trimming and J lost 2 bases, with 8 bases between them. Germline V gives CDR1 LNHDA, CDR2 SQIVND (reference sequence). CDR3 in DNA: TGTGCCAGTAGTATGACAGGTGCCTACGAGCAGTACTTC. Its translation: CASSMTGAYEQYF.

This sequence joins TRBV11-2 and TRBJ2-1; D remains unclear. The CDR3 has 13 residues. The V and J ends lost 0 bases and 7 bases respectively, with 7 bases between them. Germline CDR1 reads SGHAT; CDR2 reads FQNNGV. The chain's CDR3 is CASSLDLGNEQFF. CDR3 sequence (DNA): TGTGCCAGCAGCTTAGATTTGGGTAATGAGCAGTTCTTC.

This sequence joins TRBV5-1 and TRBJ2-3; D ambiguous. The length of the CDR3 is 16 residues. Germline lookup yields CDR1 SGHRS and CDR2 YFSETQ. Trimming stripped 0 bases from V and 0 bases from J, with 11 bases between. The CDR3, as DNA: TGCGCCAGCAGCTTGGGACCGGTCCACAGCACAGATACGCAGTATTTT. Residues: CASSLGPVHSTDTQYF.

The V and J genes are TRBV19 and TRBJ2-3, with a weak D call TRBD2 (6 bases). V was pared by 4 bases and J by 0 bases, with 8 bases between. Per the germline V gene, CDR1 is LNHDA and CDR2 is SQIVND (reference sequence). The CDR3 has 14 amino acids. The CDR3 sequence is CASSSGMSTDTQYF. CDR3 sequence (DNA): TGTGCCAGTAGTAGCGGGATGAGCACAGATACGCAGTATTTT.

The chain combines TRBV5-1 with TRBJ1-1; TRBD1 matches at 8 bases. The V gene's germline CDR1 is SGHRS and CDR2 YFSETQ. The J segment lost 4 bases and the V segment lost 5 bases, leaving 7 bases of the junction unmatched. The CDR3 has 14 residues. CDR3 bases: TGCGCCAGCAGGGGTACAGGGGGGAGCACTGAAGCTTTCTTT. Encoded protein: CASRGTGGSTEAFF.

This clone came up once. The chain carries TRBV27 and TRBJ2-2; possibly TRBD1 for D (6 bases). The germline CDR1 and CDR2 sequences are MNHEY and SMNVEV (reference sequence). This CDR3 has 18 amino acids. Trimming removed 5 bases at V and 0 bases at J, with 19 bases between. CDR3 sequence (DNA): TGTGCCAGCAGTCCAACCCCCCCCGGGACAACGAACACCGGGGAGCTGTTTTTT. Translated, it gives CASSPTPPGTTNTGELFF.

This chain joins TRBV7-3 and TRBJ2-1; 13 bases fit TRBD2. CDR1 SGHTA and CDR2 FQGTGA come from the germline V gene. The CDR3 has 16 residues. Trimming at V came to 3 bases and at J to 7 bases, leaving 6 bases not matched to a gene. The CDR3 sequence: CASSFGLAGERNEQFF. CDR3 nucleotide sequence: TGTGCCAGCAGCTTCGGACTAGCGGGAGAGCGGAATGAGCAGTTCTTC.

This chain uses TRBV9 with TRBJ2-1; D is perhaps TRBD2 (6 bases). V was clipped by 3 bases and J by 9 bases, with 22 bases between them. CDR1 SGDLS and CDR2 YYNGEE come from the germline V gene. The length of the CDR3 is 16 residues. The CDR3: CASSGSWDSIGVEQFF. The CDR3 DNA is TGTGCCAGCAGCGGGAGCTGGGACTCCATCGGGGTTGAGCAGTTCTTC.

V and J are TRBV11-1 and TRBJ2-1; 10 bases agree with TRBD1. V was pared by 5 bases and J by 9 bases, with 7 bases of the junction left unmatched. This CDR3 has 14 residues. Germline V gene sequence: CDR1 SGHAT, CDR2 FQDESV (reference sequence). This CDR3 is CASSPDGQGGEQFF. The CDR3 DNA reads TGTGCCAGCAGCCCCGATGGACAGGGGGGTGAGCAGTTCTTC.

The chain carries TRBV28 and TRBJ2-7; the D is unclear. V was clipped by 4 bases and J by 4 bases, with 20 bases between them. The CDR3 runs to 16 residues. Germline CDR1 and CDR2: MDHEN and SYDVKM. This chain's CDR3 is CASSSQPLSGLYEQYF. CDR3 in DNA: TGTGCCAGCAGTTCCCAACCCCTCTCTGGCCTATACGAGCAGTACTTC.